These 10 T cell receptor beta chains originate from one sample sequenced in a study of blood T cells in healthy people across ages. Together with a sample-barcoded 5' primer, a J-beta primer mix was included in a second PCR lasting about 7 to 11 cycles. TCRdb independently ran MiXCR on the 5' RACE reads; one entry per CDR3 protein. The table includes almost 300,000 distinct CDR3 sequences, around 30% detected once. Material for sequencing was blood. The source is a woman between 65 and 79 years old in good health.

This clonotype was detected a few times. The DNA of the CDR3 is TGTGCCAGCAGTTCGACTAGCGGGAGGAGGAAAAACATTCAGTACTTC. This translates into CASSSTSGRRKNIQYF. This chain joins TRBV28 and TRBJ2-4; 13 bases are shared with TRBD2. Germline-derived CDR1 and CDR2 are MDHEN and SYDVKM. The length of the CDR3 is 16 residues. J was trimmed by 4 bases and V by 4 bases; bases with no gene match: 4.

The sample holds a few counts of this clonotype. The V call is TRBV27, the J call TRBJ2-1; no clear D gene. Germline CDR1 is MNHEY and CDR2 is SMNVEV (reference sequence). V lost 5 bases and J lost 3, with 11 bases in between. CDR3 length: 14 residues. The CDR3 DNA reads as TGTGCCAGCAGTCTACAAGGCCTCTACAATGAGCAGTTCTTC. It is translated as CASSLQGLYNEQFF.

This chain's CDR3 is CASTSGHLRGEAFF. The CDR3 DNA follows: TGTGCCAGCACGTCGGGACACCTACGGGGTGAAGCTTTCTTT. The chain recombines TRBV28 with TRBJ1-1, with a tentative D call TRBD1 (6 bases). The germline V gene encodes CDR1 MDHEN and CDR2 SYDVKM. Trimming took off 7 bases at V and 7 bases at J, with 19 bases between the two ends. This CDR3 spans 14 amino acids. Full variable domain (remainder filled in from reference TRBV28 and TRBJ1-1): DVKVTQSSRYLVKRTGEKVFLECVQDMDHENMFWYRQDPGLGLRLIYFSYDVKMKEKGDIPEGYSVSREKKERFSLILESASTNQTSMYLCASTSGHLRGEAFFGQGTRLTVV.

The V and J genes are TRBV9 and TRBJ1-1, with a possible D match to TRBD1 (5 bases). V lost 0 bases and J lost 1, with 10 bases in between. The germline V gene encodes CDR1 SGDLS and CDR2 YYNGEE. The length of the CDR3 is 15 residues. CDR3 region: CASSVGVTANTEAFF. The CDR3 region has the DNA TGTGCCAGCAGCGTAGGGGTGACAGCGAACACTGAAGCTTTCTTT.

This chain connects TRBV10-3 to TRBJ1-1; D unresolved. V dropped 7 bases and J dropped 0 bases, with 12 bases sitting between them. Germline V gives CDR1 ENHRY, CDR2 SYGVKD. This CDR3 has 14 residues. CDR3 DNA sequence: TGTGCCATCACGGTCGCTCAATTGAACACTGAAGCTTTCTTT. Residues: CAITVAQLNTEAFF.

This clonotype was detected once. CDR3 bases: TGTGCCAGCAGCAACGCTTTGGGACAGACAACCTTC. Encoded protein: CASSNALGQTTF. V and J are TRBV6-5 and TRBJ1-2, with 7 positions matching TRBD1. V lost 6 bases to trimming and J lost 14 bases; unmatched junction nucleotides: 12. CDR1 is MNHEY and CDR2 is SVGAGI in the germline V gene. The CDR3 loop spans 12 amino acids.

The gene calls are TRBV29-1 and TRBJ1-4; weak D call: TRBD1 (5 bases). Looked up from germline, CDR1 is SQVTM and CDR2 is ANQGSEA. The CDR3 length is 13 residues. Trimming removed 7 bases from V and 6 bases from J, with 15 bases in between. DNA of the CDR3: TGCAGCGCATCCGGGACGACTGATGAAAAACTGTTTTTT. Protein sequence: CSASGTTDEKLFF. Drawing the rest from reference TRBV29-1 and TRBJ1-4, the complete variable domain is SAVISQKPSRDICQRGTSLTIQCQVDSQVTMMFWYRQQPGQSLTLIATANQGSEATYESGFVIDKFPISRPNLTFSTLTVSNMSPEDSSIYLCSASGTTDEKLFFGSGTQLSVL.

V gene TRBV6-2 or TRBV6-3 combines with J gene TRBJ1-1, with 8 bases lining up with TRBD1. The V segment lost 6 bases and the J segment 3 bases; nucleotides outside the gene matches: 15. The CDR3 runs to 17 residues. Germline CDR1 and CDR2: MNHEY and SVGEGT. CDR3 nucleotides: TGTGCCAGCAGCCGCACCGACAGGGGAGGATTGGACACTGAAGCTTTCTTT. Its protein is CASSRTDRGGLDTEAFF.

This clonotype was seen a handful of times. This chain connects TRBV29-1 to TRBJ1-1; D is uncertain. Trimming took 4 bases from V and 1 from J, leaving 7 bases between them. Germline CDR1 reads SQVTM; CDR2 reads ANQGSEA. This CDR3 spans 12 amino acids. This CDR3 is CSVVDQNTEAFF. CDR3 sequence (DNA): TGCAGCGTTGTGGACCAGAACACTGAAGCTTTCTTT.

This sequence joins TRBV3-1 and TRBJ2-5, with D perhaps TRBD1 (5 bases). The end of the DNA fits TRBJ2-7 better, so the J call may be wrong. The CDR3 sequence is 16 residues long. The germline V gene has CDR1 LGHDT and CDR2 YNNKEL (reference sequence). For the CDR3, the DNA is TGTGCCAGCAGCCCCAAGCGCAGGGTGGATGCCTACGAGCAGTACTTC. As protein: CASSPKRRVDAYEQYF.